This is a list of T cell receptor beta chains from one sample in a study of T cells in Graves' hyperthyroidism and ophthalmopathy. TCRdb reprocessed the multiplex PCR reads with MiXCR, giving one entry per CDR3 protein. This sample has 700,000 to 850,000 distinct CDR3 sequences, with around a third found just once. What was sequenced was blood. These receptors all stem from a woman aged 40 to 50 with Graves' hyperthyroidism. CDR3s include the opening cysteine and the closing phenylalanine or tryptophan. D genes are given only for firm matches. A clone size is listed for some rows: how often the clone was seen (once, few, many), or a class if it is expanded.

>TRBJ2-7|TRBV30|-|TRBD2
TGTGCCTGGGGGACTAGCAGCTACGAGCAGTACTTC
CAWGTSSYEQYF
>TRBJ1-6|TRBV19|-|-
TGTGCCAGTACACCGGGACGGACTAATTCACCCCTCCACTTT
CASTPGRTNSPLHF
>TRBJ1-1|TRBV7-9|few|-
TGTGCCAGCAGTTCCTTTTCGTCCCGGGACACTGAAGCTTTCTTT
CASSSFSSRDTEAFF
>TRBJ1-1|TRBV20-1|many|-
TGCAGTGCCCGAGCAGGACAGTGGAACACTGAAGCTTTCTTT
CSARAGQWNTEAFF
>TRBJ2-7|TRBV7-9|-|-
TGTGCCAGCAGCTACCCGCTGCAGGGGACAAGTTCCTACGAGCAGTACTTC
CASSYPLQGTSSYEQYF
>TRBJ2-5|TRBV28|few|-
TGTGCCAGCAGTTTATATGGGGTATCGGGCCAAGAGACCCAGTACTTC
CASSLYGVSGQETQYF
>TRBJ2-1|TRBV11-2|-|-
TGTGCCAGCAGTTACAAGGGGGGGAGCTCCTACAATGAGCAGTTCTTC
CASSYKGGSSYNEQFF
>TRBJ2-2|TRBV20-1|few|-
TGCAGTGCTAGAGATTTGAAAGGGGACACCGGGGAGCTGTTTTTT
CSARDLKGDTGELFF
>TRBJ1-2|TRBV7-2|many|-
TGTGCCAGCAGCAGCCGCCCGGGACACAACTATGGCTACACCTTC
CASSSRPGHNYGYTF
>TRBJ2-7|TRBV4-1|many|TRBD2
TGCGCCAGCAGCCAACGACTAGCGGGAGACGAGCAGTACTTC
CASSQRLAGDEQYF
>TRBJ2-3|TRBV7-9|-|-
TGTGCCAGCAGCTTAAATCCCTTTGGGGTCAGCACAGATACGCAGTATTTT
CASSLNPFGVSTDTQYF
>TRBJ1-3|TRBV4-1|few|-
TGCGCCAGCAGCCAAGCCCCGGGACCTGGAAACACCATATATTTT
CASSQAPGPGNTIYF
>TRBJ1-5|TRBV6-5|-|-
TGTGCCATCAGTTACTCAGGGGATAGCAATCAGCCCCAGCATTTT
CAISYSGDSNQPQHF
>TRBJ1-2|TRBV9|few|-
TGTGCCAGCAGCGTAGCTAGTCAGAGGGGCGGCTATGGCTACACCTTC
CASSVASQRGGYGYTF
>TRBJ1-6|TRBV30|-|-
TGTGCCTGGAGTGTCGGCAACTATAATTCACCCCTCCACTTT
CAWSVGNYNSPLHF
>TRBJ1-6|TRBV6-2/TRBV6-3|few|-
TGTGCCAGCACCGACACCTCAAGAACCTATAATTCACCCCTCCACTTT
CASTDTSRTYNSPLHF
>TRBJ1-5|TRBV19|many|-
TGTGCCAGTAGTAAGGACTCTGATAATCAGCCCCAGCATTTT
CASSKDSDNQPQHF
>TRBJ2-5|TRBV7-2|many|TRBD2
TGTGCCAGCAGCTTGGAGCGGGGGGCGGTAGAGACCCAGTACTTC
CASSLERGAVETQYF
>TRBJ2-5|TRBV24-1|many|TRBD1
TGTGCCACCAGTGATAGGGACAGGGACCAAGAGACCCAGTACTTC
CATSDRDRDQETQYF
>TRBJ1-3|TRBV7-9|many|TRBD1
TGTGCCAGCAGCTTGGGGACAGGGGCTGGAAACACCATATATTTT
CASSLGTGAGNTIYF
>TRBJ1-2|TRBV7-2|many|-
TGTGCCAGCAATATAGTGGGCTATGGCTACACCTTC
CASNIVGYGYTF
>TRBJ2-2|TRBV5-1|-|TRBD2
TGCGCCAGCAGCTTGGGCCTAGCGGGAGAGGCCCGGGAGCTGTTTTTT
CASSLGLAGEARELFF
>TRBJ1-1|TRBV7-9|many|-
TGTGCCAGCAGCTTAGAGGATCCGAGAGCTTTCTTT
CASSLEDPRAFF
>TRBJ1-2|TRBV11-2|many|TRBD1
TGTGCCAGCAGCGCTACCGGGACAGGAGAGGGAGGCTACACCTTC
CASSATGTGEGGYTF
>TRBJ1-1|TRBV19|many|-
TGTGCCAGTGGGGTTACACCCAACTTT
CASGVTPNF
>TRBJ1-1|TRBV2|many|-
TGTGCCAGCAGTACTCACAGGGAAAAGGAAGCTTTCTTT
CASSTHREKEAFF
>TRBJ1-1|TRBV20-1|many|-
TGCAGTGCTAGAGATGACGCTGAGAACACTGAAGCTTTCTTT
CSARDDAENTEAFF
>TRBJ2-7|TRBV3-1|once|-
TGTGCCAGCAGGCGGGCGGGGACAGAATCCTACGAGCAGTACTTC
CASRRAGTESYEQYF
>TRBJ2-7|TRBV29-1|many|-
TGCAGCGTCCCGGGAGACTACGAGCAGTACTTC
CSVPGDYEQYF
>TRBJ2-2|TRBV5-3|-|TRBD2
TGTGCCAGCAGCATTCTACGGGGGACTAGCCGTACCGGGGAGCTGTTTTTT
CASSILRGTSRTGELFF
>TRBJ2-5|TRBV6-6|few|-
TGTGCCAGCAGTCCACAGCCCACAGGGAAGGAGACCCAGTACTTC
CASSPQPTGKETQYF
>TRBJ1-1|TRBV9|few|TRBD1
TGTGCCAGCAGCGGGGACAGGGAGATCTTGAACACTGAAGCTTTCTTT
CASSGDREILNTEAFF
>TRBJ2-5|TRBV11-2|few|TRBD2
TGTGCCAGCAGCTTCACTAGCGGGGGGGTAATTATTCAAGAGACCCAGTACTTC
CASSFTSGGVIIQETQYF
>TRBJ1-2|TRBV7-2|-|-
TGTGCCAGCAGCAAAAACAGGGATGGCTACACCTTC
CASSKNRDGYTF
>TRBJ2-2|TRBV13|few|-
TGTGCCAGCAGCCAAGAGTGGGAAATATTGAACACCGGGGAGCTGTTTTTT
CASSQEWEILNTGELFF
>TRBJ1-6|TRBV7-9|-|-
TGTGCCAGCAGCTTGTTGGGGGGTTTGGATTCACCCCCCCACTTT
CASSLLGGLDSPPHF
>TRBJ1-5|TRBV20-1|few|-
TGCAGTGCTAGTATAACTGGAGGATTCAATCAGCCCCAGCATTTT
CSASITGGFNQPQHF
>TRBJ2-7|TRBV6-5|medium-sized|TRBD2
TGTGCCAGCAGGGGGGGGTCCTACGAGCAGTACTTC
CASRGGSYEQYF
>TRBJ1-2|TRBV19|few|-
TGTGCCAGTAGTATAGTTGGCAGGGGAGCCTATGGCTACACCTTC
CASSIVGRGAYGYTF
>TRBJ1-5|TRBV10-3|many|-
TGTGCCATCAGTGTGGACACAAATCAGCCCCAGCATTTT
CAISVDTNQPQHF
>TRBJ1-5|TRBV6-5|few|TRBD1
TGTGCCAGCAGTTGGGACAGGGGGCAAAATCAGCCCCAGCATTTT
CASSWDRGQNQPQHF